The 27 T cell receptor beta chains below were found in one sample sequenced in a study of patients and donors after allogeneic stem cell transplantation. MiXCR, applied by TCRdb to the RT-PCR reads, yields one record per CDR3 protein. The sample yields 920,000 or so distinct CDR3 sequences, about 20% seen once. Sequencing was done on a sample of blood, either unsorted or a sorted T cell fraction (not recorded which). The receptors here all came from a human donor who was either an allogeneic HSCT recipient or a stem cell or donor lymphocyte infusion donor (not recorded which). It is not recorded whose cells these are; they may come from a transplant donor.

The CDR3: CASSYRGANEQFF. CDR3 in DNA: TGTGCCAGCAGTTACCGGGGGGCTAATGAGCAGTTCTTC. The chain recombines TRBV6-6 with TRBJ2-1; perhaps TRBD2 as D (7 bases). The germline V gene has CDR1 MNHNY and CDR2 SVGAGI (reference sequence). The CDR3 contains 13 residues. V was pared by 2 bases and J by 7 bases, with 9 bases between.

The chain links TRBV7-9 to TRBJ2-2, with no clear D. Trimming removed 0 bases from V and 5 bases from J, with 4 bases in between. CDR3 size: 13 residues. The germline CDR1 and CDR2 sequences are SEHNR and FQNEAQ (reference sequence). The CDR3 DNA is TGTGCCAGCAGCTTAGCGGAAACCGGGGAGCTGTTTTTT. It encodes CASSLAETGELFF.

The chain employs TRBV7-9 and TRBJ1-5, with D perhaps TRBD1 (5 bases). From germline, CDR1 is SEHNR and CDR2 FQNEAQ (reference sequence). The CDR3 runs 16 residues. V was pared by 0 bases and J by 3 bases, with 12 bases between. CDR3 coding DNA: TGTGCCAGCAGCTTAGCGGTTTCCAGGGTCAATCAGCCCCAGCATTTT. This gives the protein CASSLAVSRVNQPQHF.

Many counts were recorded for this clonotype. CDR3 sequence reads: CAISEQGIYGYTF. The CDR3 nucleotides read TGTGCCATCAGTGAGCAGGGCATATATGGCTACACCTTC. The rearrangement uses TRBV10-3 and TRBJ1-2, with TRBD1 as a possible D gene (5 bases). This CDR3 is 13 amino acids long. Trimming took off 2 bases at V and 5 bases at J, with 9 bases between the two ends. Germline CDR1 ENHRY, CDR2 SYGVKD.

The chain has TRBV12-3 or TRBV12-4 and TRBJ2-7; D uncertain. V was shortened by 1 base and J by 7 bases, with 8 bases between the two germline ends. The CDR3 spans 12 residues. DNA of the CDR3: TGTGCCAGCAGTTTAGGGAGTCCGGAGCAGTACTTC. It specifies CASSLGSPEQYF.

This clonotype was counted only a few times. V and J are TRBV20-1 and TRBJ2-4, with D perhaps TRBD1 (6 bases). This CDR3 contains 15 residues. Trimming stripped 4 bases from V and 2 bases from J, with 15 bases between. Germline V lookup: CDR1 DFQATT, CDR2 SNEGSKA (reference sequence). CDR3 protein: CSAKPTQGTKNIQYF. The CDR3 DNA sequence: TGCAGTGCTAAACCTACACAGGGTACCAAAAACATTCAGTACTTC.

The CDR3 bases are TGTGCCACCAGCCCGGGCGAAAGAGCTAACTATGGCTACACCTTC. It codes for CATSPGERANYGYTF. J is TRBJ1-2 and V is TRBV24-1; D is unclear. There are 15 residues in the CDR3. V was pared by 7 bases and J by 0 bases, with 14 bases between. Germline V lookup: CDR1 KGHDR, CDR2 SFDVKD.

This clonotype was recorded a few times. The CDR3 region is CASSQDPGGLQFF. The CDR3 DNA follows: TGCGCCAGCAGCCAAGATCCCGGGGGGCTGCAGTTCTTC. The chain employs TRBV4-1 and TRBJ2-1, with a tentative D call TRBD2 (7 bases). Trimming removed 0 bases at V and 12 bases at J, with 12 bases between. CDR1 is MGHRA, CDR2 YSYEKL, per germline. This CDR3 is 13 amino acids long.

This rearrangement joins TRBV28 to TRBJ1-4; 10 bases are a match to TRBD1. Germline V CDR1 and CDR2: MDHEN, SYDVKM. J lost 8 bases, V lost 5 bases, and 5 bases had no gene match. The CDR3 consists of 14 residues. The DNA of the CDR3 is TGTGCCAGCAGTATATCGGGACAGGGGGAAAAACTGTTTTTT. Translating gives CASSISGQGEKLFF.

This clonotype has a handful of counts. The chain carries TRBV4-1 and TRBJ2-6; the match to TRBD1 covers 9 bases. The germline V gene has CDR1 MGHRA and CDR2 YSYEKL. This CDR3 comprises 19 residues. V dropped 0 bases and J dropped 4; count of bases not matched to a gene: 10. The CDR3 region has the DNA TGCGCCAGCAGCCAAGATTGGGTACAGGGGGCGAGAGGGGCCAACGTCCTGACTTTC. Residues: CASSQDWVQGARGANVLTF.

This clonotype has a count of ten or more. The chain has TRBV30 and TRBJ1-1; D remains ambiguous. The germline V gene has CDR1 GTSNPN and CDR2 SVGIG (reference sequence). V was cut by 2 bases and J by 4 bases, with 5 bases left in between. This CDR3 contains 11 residues. The CDR3 bases are TGTGCCTGGAGTCGGGGCACTGAAGCTTTCTTT. It specifies CAWSRGTEAFF.

This clonotype was detected a few times. The J gene is TRBJ1-2, the V gene TRBV4-3; 8 bases line up with TRBD1. V was pared by 4 bases and J by 4 bases, with 5 bases of the junction left unmatched. Germline lookup yields CDR1 LGHNA and CDR2 YSLEER. The CDR3 is 14 residues long. CDR3 in DNA: TGCGCCAGCAGCCGGGCAGGGGGCCTCTATGGCTACACCTTC. It specifies CASSRAGGLYGYTF.

The chain has TRBV6-5 and TRBJ2-7; D might be TRBD1 or TRBD2, each matching 5 bases. The CDR3 sequence is 14 residues long. Germline V gene lookup returns CDR1 MNHEY and CDR2 SVGAGI. Trimming pared 0 bases from V and 2 bases from J, leaving 8 bases between. The CDR3 loop reads CASSYSWGTYEQYF. The CDR3 nucleotides are TGTGCCAGCAGTTACTCTTGGGGGACCTACGAGCAGTACTTC.

The chain employs TRBV11-1 and TRBJ2-1, with 11 bases identical to TRBD2. This CDR3 comprises 18 residues. V lost 5 bases, J lost 3 bases, and 12 bases stayed unmatched. Germline loops: CDR1 SGHAT, CDR2 FQDESV (reference sequence). The CDR3 is CASSPGLAEGSVYNEQFF. CDR3 DNA sequence: TGTGCCAGCAGCCCGGGACTAGCGGAGGGGTCGGTCTACAATGAGCAGTTCTTC.

As for this clonotype: The conserved final phenylalanine or tryptophan is absent from the CDR3, which likely points to a read error. The chain carries TRBV12-3 or TRBV12-4 and TRBJ1-2, with D possibly TRBD1 on 6 matching bases. The CDR3 is 14 amino acids. V gave up 1 base and J gave up 4 bases, with 10 bases separating them. CDR3 DNA: TGTGCCAGCAGTTTAGGACAGGCGATCTATGGCTACACCCTC. This encodes CASSLGQAIYGYTL.

The chain links TRBV5-5 to TRBJ2-7, with 9 positions matching TRBD2. V was clipped by 1 base and J by 6 bases; unmatched bases: 8. Germline V gene lookup returns CDR1 SGHKS and CDR2 YYEKEE (reference sequence). There are 15 residues in the CDR3. CDR3: CASSLMVAGVSEQYF. In nucleotides, the CDR3 is TGTGCCAGCAGCTTGATGGTAGCGGGAGTATCCGAGCAGTACTTC.

This clonotype was observed a handful of times. The chain is built from TRBV2 and TRBJ2-7; no firm D call. Germline CDR1 is SNHLY and CDR2 is FYNNEI. This CDR3 region has 12 residues. V lost 2 bases and J lost 9, with 11 bases in between. CDR3 amino acids: CASSETSPGQYF. Here the CDR3 DNA reads TGTGCCAGCAGTGAAACTTCACCGGGGCAGTACTTC.

This clonotype was seen repeatedly, ten times or more. The chain is built from TRBV12-3 or TRBV12-4 and TRBJ2-5; D not certain. The germline V and J ends were trimmed by 5 bases and 0 bases, with 4 bases remaining between them. The CDR3 extends over 12 amino acids. The CDR3 protein is CASSLYQETQYF. CDR3 nucleotides: TGTGCCAGCAGTCTATACCAAGAGACCCAGTACTTC.

V is TRBV10-2 and J is TRBJ2-7; D gene uncertain. Germline values: CDR1 WSHSY, CDR2 SAAADI. V lost 2 bases and J lost 6, with 5 bases in between. The CDR3 length is 11 residues. The CDR3 nucleotides are TGCGCCAGCAGTGAGGGTGCCGAGCAGTACTTC. This translates into CASSEGAEQYF.

This chain joins TRBV24-1 and TRBJ2-7; D is ambiguous. The CDR3 consists of 13 residues. Germline assignment: CDR1 KGHDR and CDR2 SFDVKD. The V and J ends lost 1 base and 5 bases respectively, with 8 bases between them. The CDR3 loop is CATSDFKSHEQYF. The CDR3 DNA reads as TGTGCCACCAGTGATTTCAAGAGCCACGAGCAGTACTTC.

This clonotype occurred a few times. V gene TRBV4-3 combines with J gene TRBJ1-1, with D hard to call. This CDR3 is 14 amino acids long. Germline loops: CDR1 LGHNA, CDR2 YSLEER. V was pared by 0 bases and J by 4 bases, with 9 bases between. CDR3 sequence reads: CASSQDIHRTEAFF. The CDR3 DNA reads as TGCGCCAGCAGCCAAGATATCCACCGCACTGAAGCTTTCTTT.

There are a few counts of this clonotype. The chain couples TRBV20-1 to TRBJ1-2, with D possibly being TRBD1 (5 bases). V was cut by 4 bases and J by 7 bases, with 16 bases left in between. CDR1 is DFQATT and CDR2 is SNEGSKA in the germline V gene (reference sequence). The CDR3 length is 13 residues. In DNA, the CDR3 is TGCAGTGCTACGCAGCAGGGCCTGGGTGGCTACACCTTC. Its protein product is CSATQQGLGGYTF.

This clonotype appeared a few times. The chain joins TRBV12-3 or TRBV12-4 to TRBJ2-1; D is perhaps TRBD1 (5 bases). The CDR3 covers 13 residues. With 8 bases removed from V and 8 bases from J, the gap between germline ends came to 16 bases. In DNA, the CDR3 is TGTGCCAGCCACCCTAGGTGGGGCTATGAGCAGTTCTTC. This gives the protein CASHPRWGYEQFF.

This clonotype was found a few times. The rearrangement uses TRBV6-5 and TRBJ2-5; possibly TRBD1 for D (5 bases). The CDR3 has 15 amino acids. Trimming left V 2 bases short and J 9 bases short, with 19 bases between. Germline lookup yields CDR1 MNHEY and CDR2 SVGAGI. Written as DNA, the CDR3 is TGTGCCAGCAGTTACCTTGACAGCGCTCGGCCGGCCCAGTACTTC. This gives the protein CASSYLDSARPAQYF.

The sample holds a few counts of this clonotype. V and J are TRBV29-1 and TRBJ2-1; tentatively, D is TRBD1 (5 bases). Germline V gene sequence: CDR1 SQVTM, CDR2 ANQGSEA. The CDR3 is made up of 17 amino acids. Trimming shortened V by 6 bases and J by 4 bases, and 25 bases separated the two germline ends. CDR3 sequence (DNA): TGCAGCGTCCGTCTAGGGGAAGGGCGAGTGGGGTACAATGAGCAGTTCTTC. The encoded protein is CSVRLGEGRVGYNEQFF.

This chain joins TRBV15 and TRBJ2-7; D remains unclear. The CDR3 has 15 residues. V lost 4 bases and J lost 3, with 16 bases in between. Germline CDR1 is LNHNV and CDR2 is YYDKDF (reference sequence). This CDR3 is CATSTTSVPLYEQYF. As DNA, the CDR3 is TGTGCCACCAGCACGACGTCAGTACCCCTCTACGAGCAGTACTTC.

In this sample, this clonotype turned up a few times. The chain has TRBV6-1 and TRBJ2-7; 8 bases are a match to TRBD1. Germline CDR1 is MNHNS and CDR2 is SASEGT. The length of the CDR3 is 17 residues. V trimming: 6 bases; J trimming: 3 bases; junction bases outside the gene matches: 16. In nucleotides, the CDR3 is TGTGCCAGCAGCCAGAACCCTCAGACAGGGGTGGGCTACGAGCAGTACTTC. Translated, it gives CASSQNPQTGVGYEQYF.